Listed below are T cell receptor beta chains from one sample, sequenced in a study of shared clonotypes between healthy human individuals. Sequencing used immunoSEQ multiplex PCR; TCRdb keeps in-frame clones, though not all of them. The sample has millions of clones; around 90% are singletons. Sequenced material: naive CD4+ T cells sorted from blood. All receptors come from a man aged 18-30 years in good health. The CDR3 runs from the conserved cysteine through the conserved F or W. Fields, in order: J gene, V gene, clone size, D gene, CDR3 protein, CDR3 DNA. A D gene is named only where the DNA matches it firmly. Some rows mark clone size as missing; the rest say once, few, many or name a class of expanded clone.

TRBJ2-1 TRBV10-1 NA NA CASSAGASYNEQFF TGCGCCAGCAGTGCGGGGGCCTCCTACAATGAGCAGTTCTTC
TRBJ2-1 TRBV6-1 NA TRBD2 CASSEFPPGTSGKNEQFF TGTGCCAGCAGTGAATTCCCACCCGGGACTAGCGGGAAGAATGAGCAGTTCTTC
TRBJ1-6 TRBV5-8 NA TRBD1 CASSPGTVYNSPLHF TGTGCCAGCAGCCCCGGGACAGTCTATAATTCACCCCTCCACTTT
TRBJ1-6 TRBV7-9 few NA CASEKERGSPLHF TGTGCCAGCGAGAAAGAGCGTGGATCACCCCTCCACTTT
TRBJ2-7 TRBV19 NA TRBD2 CASSNSGGPYEQYF TGTGCCAGTAGTAATAGCGGGGGCCCCTACGAGCAGTACTTC
TRBJ1-1 TRBV28 NA NA CASSPPRTNTEAFF TGTGCCAGCAGTCCGCCAAGAACGAACACTGAAGCTTTCTTT
TRBJ1-1 TRBV7-9 few NA CASSLDWDTEAFF TGTGCCAGCAGCTTAGACTGGGACACTGAAGCTTTCTTT
TRBJ2-3 TRBV30 NA TRBD2 CAWRAGGPYTQYF TGTGCCTGGAGAGCGGGGGGGCCATATACGCAGTATTTT
TRBJ2-3 TRBV5-1 NA TRBD1 CASSLVTGGTGTDTQYF TGCGCCAGCAGCTTGGTTACCGGGGGGACAGGGACAGATACGCAGTATTTT
TRBJ2-3 TRBV30 NA NA CAWSAGTGNADTQYF TGTGCCTGGAGTGCCGGGACCGGTAACGCAGATACGCAGTATTTT